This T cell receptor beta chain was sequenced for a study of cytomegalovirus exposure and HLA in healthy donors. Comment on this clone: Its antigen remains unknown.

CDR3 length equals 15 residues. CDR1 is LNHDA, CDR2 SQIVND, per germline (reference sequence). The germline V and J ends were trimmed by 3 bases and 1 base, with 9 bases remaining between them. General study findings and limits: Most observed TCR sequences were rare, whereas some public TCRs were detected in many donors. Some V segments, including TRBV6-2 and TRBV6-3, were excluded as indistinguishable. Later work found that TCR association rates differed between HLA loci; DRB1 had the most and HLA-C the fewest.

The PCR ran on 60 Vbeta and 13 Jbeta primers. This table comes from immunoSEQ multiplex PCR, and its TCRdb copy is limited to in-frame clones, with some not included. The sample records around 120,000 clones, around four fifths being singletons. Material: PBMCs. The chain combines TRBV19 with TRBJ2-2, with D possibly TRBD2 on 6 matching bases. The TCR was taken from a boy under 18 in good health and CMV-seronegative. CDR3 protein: CASSIPGLNTGELFF. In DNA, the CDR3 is TGTGCCAGTAGTATCCCGGGACTGAACACCGGGGAGCTGTTTTTT.